This T cell receptor beta chain was found in a study of circulating and synovial CD4+ cells in juvenile arthritis. Details on this clone: Other DNA variants within this sample encode the same CDR3.

TCRdb's table, derived via immunoSEQ multiplex PCR, lists solely in-frame clones and lacks some. The sample shows several thousand clones, 75% to 85% of them seen only once. This CDR3 comprises 14 residues. Germline V CDR1 and CDR2: MNHEY, SMNVEV (reference sequence). V lost 5 bases, J lost 1 base, and 11 bases lay in between. Sequencing was done on a sample of CD4+ T cells from synovial fluid. The receptor's source is a human donor with juvenile idiopathic arthritis. The chain has TRBV27 and TRBJ1-1; maybe TRBD1 (6 bases). The CDR3 reads CASSLGQSNTEAFF. Written as DNA, the CDR3 is TGTGCCAGCAGTCTAGGACAGTCGAACACTGAAGCTTTCTTT.